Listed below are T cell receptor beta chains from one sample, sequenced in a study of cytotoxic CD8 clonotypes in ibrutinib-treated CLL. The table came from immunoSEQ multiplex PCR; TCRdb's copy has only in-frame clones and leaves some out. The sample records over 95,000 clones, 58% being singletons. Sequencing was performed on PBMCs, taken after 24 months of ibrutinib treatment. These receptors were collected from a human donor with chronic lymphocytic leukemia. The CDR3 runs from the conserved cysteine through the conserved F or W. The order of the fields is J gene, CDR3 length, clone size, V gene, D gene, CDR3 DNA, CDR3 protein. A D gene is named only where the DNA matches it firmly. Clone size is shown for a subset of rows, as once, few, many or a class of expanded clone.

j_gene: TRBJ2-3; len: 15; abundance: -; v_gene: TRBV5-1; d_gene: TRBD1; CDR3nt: TGCGCCAGCAGCCCTTGGGACAGGGCGGCAGATACGCAGTATTTT; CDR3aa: CASSPWDRAADTQYF
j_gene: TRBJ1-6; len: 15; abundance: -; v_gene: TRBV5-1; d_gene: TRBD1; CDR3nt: TGCGCCAGCAGCCCACGGACAGGGAAGGACTCACCCCTCCACTTT; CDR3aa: CASSPRTGKDSPLHF
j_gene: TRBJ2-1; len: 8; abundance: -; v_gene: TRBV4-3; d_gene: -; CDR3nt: TGCGCCAGCCCCGAGGGGTTCTTC; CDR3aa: CASPEGFF
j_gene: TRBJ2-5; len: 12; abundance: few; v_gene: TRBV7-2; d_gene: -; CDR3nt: TGTGCCAGCAGCCTATCGGGACAGACCCAGTACTTC; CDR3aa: CASSLSGQTQYF
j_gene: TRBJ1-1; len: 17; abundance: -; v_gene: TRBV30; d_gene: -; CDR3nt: TGTGCCTGGAGTGTATTCAAGGGGGTGAGGAGGAACACTGAAGCTTTCTTT; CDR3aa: CAWSVFKGVRRNTEAFF
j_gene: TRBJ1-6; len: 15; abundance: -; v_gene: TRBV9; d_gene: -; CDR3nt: TGTGCCAGCAGCGTCGCCCCGATCTATAATTCACCCCTCCACTTT; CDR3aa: CASSVAPIYNSPLHF
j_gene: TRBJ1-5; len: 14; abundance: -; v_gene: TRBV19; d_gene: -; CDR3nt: TGTGCCAGTAGTATTCAAGGGTTCAATCAGCCCCAGCATTTT; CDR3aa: CASSIQGFNQPQHF
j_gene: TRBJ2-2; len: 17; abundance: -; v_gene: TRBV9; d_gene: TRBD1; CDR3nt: TGTGCCAGCAGCGGGAGTCCGGGACAGGGATTTGGCGGGGAGCTGTTTTTT; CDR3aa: CASSGSPGQGFGGELFF
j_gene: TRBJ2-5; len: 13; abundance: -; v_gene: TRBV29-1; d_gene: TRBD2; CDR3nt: TGCAGCGGTTGGACTAGCGGGGAAGAGACCCAGTACTTC; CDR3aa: CSGWTSGEETQYF
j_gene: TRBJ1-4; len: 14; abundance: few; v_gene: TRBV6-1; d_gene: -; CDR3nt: TGTGCCAGCGGTACGGGAGTGTGGAATGAAAAACTGTTTTTT; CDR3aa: CASGTGVWNEKLFF
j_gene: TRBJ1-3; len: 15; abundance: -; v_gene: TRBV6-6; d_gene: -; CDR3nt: TGTGCCAGCACCCTGGGCTCTACCTCTGGAAACACCATATATTTT; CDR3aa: CASTLGSTSGNTIYF
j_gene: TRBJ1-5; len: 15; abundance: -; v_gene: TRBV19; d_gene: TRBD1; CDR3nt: TGTGCCAGTAGCATAGGACAGGGAGGGAATCAGCCCCAGCATTTT; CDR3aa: CASSIGQGGNQPQHF
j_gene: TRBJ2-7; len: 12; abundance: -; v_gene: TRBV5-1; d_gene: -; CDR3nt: TGCGCCAGCAGCATGGACAGATTCGAGCAGTACTTC; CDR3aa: CASSMDRFEQYF
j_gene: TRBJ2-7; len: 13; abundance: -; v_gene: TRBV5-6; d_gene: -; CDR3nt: TGTGCCAGCAGCTGGCGGGGCACCTACGAGCAGTACTTC; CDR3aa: CASSWRGTYEQYF
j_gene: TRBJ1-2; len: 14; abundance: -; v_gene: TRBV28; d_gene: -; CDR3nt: TGTGCCAGCAGTCAAGGCAGGGCCGGCTATGGCTACACCTTC; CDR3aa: CASSQGRAGYGYTF
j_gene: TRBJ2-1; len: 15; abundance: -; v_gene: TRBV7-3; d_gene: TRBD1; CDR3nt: TGTGCCAGCAGCAAACCGGGACAGGGAGGGGATGAGCAGTTCTTC; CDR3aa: CASSKPGQGGDEQFF
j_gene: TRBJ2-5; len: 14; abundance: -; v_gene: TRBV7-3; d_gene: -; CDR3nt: TGTGCCAGCAGCTTAACGGAGTCTCAAGAGACCCAGTACTTC; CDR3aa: CASSLTESQETQYF
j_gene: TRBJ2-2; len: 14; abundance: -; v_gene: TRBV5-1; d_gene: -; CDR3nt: TGCGCCAGCAGCTTGGAGGGGAGCACCGGGGAGCTGTTTTTT; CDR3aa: CASSLEGSTGELFF
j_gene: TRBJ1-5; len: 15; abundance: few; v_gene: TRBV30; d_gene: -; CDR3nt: TGTGCGCTGTCGTCGGCAGCTTATAGCAATCAGCCCCAGCATTTT; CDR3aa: CALSSAAYSNQPQHF
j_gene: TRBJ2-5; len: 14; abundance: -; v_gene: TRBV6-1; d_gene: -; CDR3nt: TGTGCCAGCAGTGAAGGGGGGGCCGAGGAGACCCAGTACTTC; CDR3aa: CASSEGGAEETQYF
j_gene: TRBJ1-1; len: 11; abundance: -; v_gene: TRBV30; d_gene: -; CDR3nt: TGTTCCGGGGGTGAGAACACTGAAGCTTTCTTT; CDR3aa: CSGGENTEAFF
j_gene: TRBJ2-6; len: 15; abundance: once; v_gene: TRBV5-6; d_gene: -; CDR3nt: TGTGCCAGCAGCAGTTGGGGCTCTGGGGCCAACGTCCTGACTTTC; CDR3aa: CASSSWGSGANVLTF
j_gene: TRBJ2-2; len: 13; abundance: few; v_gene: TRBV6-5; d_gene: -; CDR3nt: TGTGCCAGCCGTAACAGCGAGTCCGGGGAGCTGTTTTTT; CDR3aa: CASRNSESGELFF
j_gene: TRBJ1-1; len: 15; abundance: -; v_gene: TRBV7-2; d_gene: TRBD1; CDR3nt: TGTGCCAGCAGCTTAGATCCCGGGGACAGGTCTGAAGCTTTCTTT; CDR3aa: CASSLDPGDRSEAFF
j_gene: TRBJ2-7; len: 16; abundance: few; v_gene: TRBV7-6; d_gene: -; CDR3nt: TGTGCCAGCAGCTTAGCTGTAGACAAAAACTCCTACGAGCAGTACTTC; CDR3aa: CASSLAVDKNSYEQYF
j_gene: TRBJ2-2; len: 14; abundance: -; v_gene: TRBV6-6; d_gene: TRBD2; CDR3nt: TGTGCCAGCAGTTACCGGGGGGGTGCCGGGGAGCTGTTTTTT; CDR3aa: CASSYRGGAGELFF
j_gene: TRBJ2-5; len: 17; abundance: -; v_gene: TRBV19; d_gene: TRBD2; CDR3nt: TGTGCCAGTAACAAGGTTGGCGGGGGGGTAGACCAAGAGACCCAGTACTTC; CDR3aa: CASNKVGGGVDQETQYF
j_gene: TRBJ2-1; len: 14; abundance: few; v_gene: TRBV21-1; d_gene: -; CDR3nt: TGTGCCAGCAGCAAAGGTGGAGGGCGCAATGAGCAGTTCTTC; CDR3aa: CASSKGGGRNEQFF
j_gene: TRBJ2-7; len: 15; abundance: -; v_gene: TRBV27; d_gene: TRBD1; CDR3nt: TGTGCCAGCAGTTTGTCCGGGACAGGGTCCTACGAGCAGTACTTC; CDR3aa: CASSLSGTGSYEQYF
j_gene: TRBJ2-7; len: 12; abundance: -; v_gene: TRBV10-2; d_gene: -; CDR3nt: TGCGCCTGCGGCTCGAGGACCTACGAGCAGTACTTC; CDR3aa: CACGSRTYEQYF
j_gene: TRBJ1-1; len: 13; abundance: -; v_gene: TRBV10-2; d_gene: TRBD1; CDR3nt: TGCGCCAGCAGGTTGACAGGGAGGACTGAAGCTTTCTTT; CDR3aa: CASRLTGRTEAFF
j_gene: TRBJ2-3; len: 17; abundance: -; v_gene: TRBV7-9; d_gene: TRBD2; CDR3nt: TGTGCCAGCAGCTTAGGGGGGACTAGCGGTTACACAGATACGCAGTATTTT; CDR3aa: CASSLGGTSGYTDTQYF
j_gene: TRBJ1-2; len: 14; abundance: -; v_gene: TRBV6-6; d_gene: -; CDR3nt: TGTGCCAGCCTGACCCGGGACTCTAACTATGGCTACACCTTC; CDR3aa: CASLTRDSNYGYTF
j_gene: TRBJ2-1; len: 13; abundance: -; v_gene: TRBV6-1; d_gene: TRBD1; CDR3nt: TGTGCCAGCAGCACAGGGGGCGGCTATGAGCAGTTCTTC; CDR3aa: CASSTGGGYEQFF
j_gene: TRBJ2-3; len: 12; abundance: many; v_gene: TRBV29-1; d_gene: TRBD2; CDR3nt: TGCAGCGTCTCCTCCGGGACTAGGGAGGAGTATTTT; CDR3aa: CSVSSGTREEYF
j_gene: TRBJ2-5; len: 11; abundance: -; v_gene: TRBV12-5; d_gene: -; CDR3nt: TGTGCTAGTGGCTTGGGAGAGACCCAGTACTTC; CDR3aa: CASGLGETQYF
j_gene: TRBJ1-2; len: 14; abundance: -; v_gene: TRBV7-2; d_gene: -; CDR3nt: TGTGCCAGCAGCATCCTAGGGGAGGTCTATGGCTACACCTTC; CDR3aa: CASSILGEVYGYTF
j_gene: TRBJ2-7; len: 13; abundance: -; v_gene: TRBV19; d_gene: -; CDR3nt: TGTGCCAGTAACCAGGGGTTTGGCTACGAGCAGTACTTC; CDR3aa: CASNQGFGYEQYF
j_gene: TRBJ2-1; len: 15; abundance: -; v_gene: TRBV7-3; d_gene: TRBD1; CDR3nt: TGTGCCAGCAGCCCCGGGACAGGTACCTACAATGAGCAGTTCTTC; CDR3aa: CASSPGTGTYNEQFF
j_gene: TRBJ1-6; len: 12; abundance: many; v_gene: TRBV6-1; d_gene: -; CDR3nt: TGTGCCAGCAGAGGTTCTAATGCACCCCTCCACTTT; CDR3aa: CASRGSNAPLHF
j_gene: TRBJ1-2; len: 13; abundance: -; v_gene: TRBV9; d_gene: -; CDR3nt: TGTGCCAGCAGCGTAGTAGGAGACTATGGCTACACCTTC; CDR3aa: CASSVVGDYGYTF